A single sample is the source of the 19 T cell receptor beta chains below, sequenced in a study of shared clonotypes between healthy human individuals. TCRdb's table, derived via immunoSEQ multiplex PCR, lists solely in-frame clones and lacks some. The sample includes under 600,000 clones, roughly four fifths seen only once; the top ten take around 13%. Sequencing input: PBMCs. These receptors were taken from a woman in her forties in good health. Some clones in this sample may be carry-over from other donors' samples.

This chain connects TRBV9 to TRBJ2-1, with 9 nucleotides matching TRBD1. The germline CDR1 and CDR2 sequences are SGDLS and YYNGEE. The CDR3 length is 15 residues. The V gene end was trimmed by 4 bases and the J gene end by 5 bases; junction bases not matched to a gene: 7. The CDR3 region is CASSPWRDRDNEQFF. CDR3 nucleotide sequence: TGTGCCAGCAGCCCCTGGAGGGACAGGGACAATGAGCAGTTCTTC. Complete variable domain (other parts from reference TRBV9 and TRBJ2-1): DSGVTQTPKHLITATGQRVTLRCSPRSGDLSVYWYQQSLDQGLQFLIQYYNGEERAKGNILERFSAQQFPDLHSELNLSSLELGDSALYFCASSPWRDRDNEQFFGPGTRLTVL.

V usage is TRBV5-6 and J usage is TRBJ2-1; D is unresolved. Trimming cost V 0 bases and J 2 bases, with 12 bases left between them. The germline gives CDR1 SGHDT, CDR2 YYEEEE. This CDR3 spans 16 amino acids. The CDR3: CASSLEWRRAYNEQFF. In DNA, the CDR3 is TGTGCCAGCAGCTTGGAGTGGCGGAGAGCCTACAATGAGCAGTTCTTC.

This chain joins TRBV19 and TRBJ2-6; 11 bases map to TRBD2. Trimming at V came to 3 bases and at J to 0 bases, leaving 4 bases not matched to a gene. The CDR3 runs 18 residues. The germline CDR1 and CDR2 sequences are LNHDA and SQIVND (reference sequence). CDR3 in DNA: TGTGCCAGTAGTATTCTAGCGGGAGGCCTCTCTGGGGCCAACGTCCTGACTTTC. As protein: CASSILAGGLSGANVLTF.

A note on this clone: This likely stems from a read error, as it lies one base from a far larger clone. The chain employs TRBV25-1 and TRBJ2-3; D is unclear. With 3 bases removed from V and 0 bases from J, the gap between germline ends came to 4 bases. CDR1 and CDR2 from the germline V gene are MGHDK and SYGVNS. This CDR3 comprises 13 residues. CDR3 protein: CASSDPSTDTQYF. CDR3 coding DNA: TGTGCCAGCAGTGACCCTAGCACAGATACGCAGTATTTT.

This clone was recorded a few times. This chain uses TRBV19 with TRBJ2-2, with D maybe TRBD2 (5 bases). The V gene lost 5 bases and the J gene lost 5 bases, with 15 bases spanning the gap. The CDR3 spans 15 residues. The germline V gene encodes CDR1 LNHDA and CDR2 SQIVND (reference sequence). The CDR3, as DNA: TGTGCCAGTAGTTTCTCGGGGAGAGGTACCGGGGAGCTGTTTTTT. Translation gives CASSFSGRGTGELFF. The entire variable domain, with the rest obtained from reference TRBV19 and TRBJ2-2, is as follows: DGGITQSPKYLFRKEGQNVTLSCEQNLNHDAMYWYRQDPGQGLRLIYYSQIVNDFQKGDIAEGYSVSREKKESFPLTVTSAQKNPTAFYLCASSFSGRGTGELFFGEGSRLTVL.

Of note for this clone: A far larger clone is one base from this, pointing to a likely read error. Other DNA sequences within the sample encode an identical CDR3. The gene calls are TRBV7-9 and TRBJ2-5, with D possibly matching TRBD2 (5 bases). From germline, CDR1 is SEHNR and CDR2 FQNEAQ (reference sequence). The CDR3 is 12 amino acids. The CDR3 sequence: CASSLAIETQYF. CDR3 DNA: TGCGCCAGCAGCTTAGCGATCGAGACCCAGTACTTC.

The V gene is TRBV5-1, the J gene TRBJ2-2, with a tentative D call TRBD2 (6 bases). V lost 1 base and J lost 1, with 14 bases in between. From germline, CDR1 is SGHRS and CDR2 YFSETQ. This CDR3 has 17 amino acids. CDR3 sequence (DNA): TGCGCCAGCAGCTTGATACCGGGACTCGAGAACACCGGGGAGCTGTTTTTT. Protein product: CASSLIPGLENTGELFF.

The chain is built from TRBV27 and TRBJ2-3, with 7 bases matching TRBD1. The CDR3 length is 14 residues. J gave up 1 base and V 5 bases, and 3 bases lay outside the gene matches. Germline CDR1 and CDR2: MNHEY and SMNVEV (reference sequence). CDR3 nucleotides: TGTGCCAGCAGTAAACAGGGGCGCACAGATACGCAGTATTTT. Its protein is CASSKQGRTDTQYF.

The CDR3 nucleotides read TGTGCCAGCTCATCCAGGGATGAAAAACTGTTTTTT. Its protein product is CASSSRDEKLFF. The genes are TRBV18 and TRBJ1-4; D possibly corresponds to TRBD1 (5 bases). The germline CDR1 and CDR2 sequences are KGHSH and LQKENI. This CDR3 contains 12 residues. V lost 5 bases and J 6 bases, leaving 7 bases between the germline ends.

The rearrangement uses TRBV2 and TRBJ1-5; D uncertain. V was pared by 3 bases and J by 7 bases, with 16 bases between. The CDR3 contains 15 residues. CDR1 is SNHLY and CDR2 is FYNNEI in the germline V gene. The CDR3 DNA reads TGTGCCAGCAGTGAGATAAGGCAACCAAACCAGCCCCAGCATTTT. This codes for CASSEIRQPNQPQHF.

The CDR3 protein is CASKKGRYGEFEQYF. For the CDR3, the DNA is TGTGCCAGCAAAAAAGGAAGGTACGGGGAGTTCGAGCAGTACTTC. The chain links TRBV6-5 to TRBJ2-7, with D possibly matching TRBD2 (5 bases). V was trimmed by 7 bases and J by 6 bases, leaving 22 bases between them. The length of the CDR3 is 15 residues. Per the germline V gene, CDR1 is MNHEY and CDR2 is SVGAGI.

This clone has just a few counts. The rearrangement joins TRBV18 to TRBJ1-5; D gene ambiguous. Trimming stripped 6 bases from V and 5 bases from J, with 14 bases between. This CDR3 contains 14 residues. Germline V CDR1 and CDR2: KGHSH, LQKENI. CDR3 sequence (DNA): TGTGCCAGCTCCAATGCCGGGGAGGATCAGCCCCAGCATTTT. Translated: CASSNAGEDQPQHF.

V and J are TRBV29-1 and TRBJ1-1; weak D call: TRBD1 (6 bases). Trimming pared 7 bases from V and 0 bases from J, leaving 12 bases between. Germline V gene sequence: CDR1 SQVTM, CDR2 ANQGSEA. The CDR3 contains 13 residues. CDR3 sequence reads: CSAVTGMNTEAFF. The CDR3 nucleotides read TGCAGCGCTGTTACAGGGATGAACACTGAAGCTTTCTTT.

This clone has only one observation. An end of the junction differs from the germline gene, which may be a read error. The chain couples TRBV7-7 to TRBJ2-5, with TRBD1 matching 11 bases. From germline, CDR1 is SSHAT and CDR2 FNYEAQ (reference sequence). The CDR3 spans 14 residues. The CDR3 loop is CASSGTGGEETQYF. CDR3 nucleotide sequence: TGTGCTAGCAGCGGGACAGGGGGTGAAGAGACCCAGTACTTC.

This sequence joins TRBV27 and TRBJ2-7; TRBD1 matches at 7 bases. There are 14 residues in the CDR3. Trimming at V came to 4 bases and at J to 4 bases, leaving 7 bases not matched to a gene. Looked up from germline, CDR1 is MNHEY and CDR2 is SMNVEV (reference sequence). The CDR3 is CASSYQTGVYEQYF. The CDR3 coding sequence is TGTGCCAGCAGTTACCAAACAGGGGTGTACGAGCAGTACTTC.

The rearrangement uses TRBV5-4 and TRBJ2-2, with D possibly TRBD2 on 5 matching bases. V lost 4 bases and J lost 0, with 13 bases in between. CDR3 length: 16 amino acids. The germline gives CDR1 SGHNT, CDR2 YYREEE (reference sequence). The CDR3 coding sequence is TGTGCCAGCAGCCCTTTAGCGAGGTCGAACACCGGGGAGCTGTTTTTT. As protein: CASSPLARSNTGELFF.

The table lists this clone with a count of one. This chain joins TRBV6-1 and TRBJ1-1, with TRBD1 matching 7 bases. In germline, CDR1 is MNHNS, CDR2 SASEGT. The CDR3 loop spans 18 amino acids. The V gene end was trimmed by 4 bases and the J gene end by 1 base; junction bases not matched to a gene: 15. CDR3 sequence reads: CASSAPPAGGGSNTEAFF. In nucleotides, the CDR3 is TGTGCCAGCAGTGCCCCACCCGCAGGGGGGGGGTCGAACACTGAAGCTTTCTTT.

This clone was seen a few times. The genes are TRBV7-3 and TRBJ1-5; D not resolved. Trimming pared 3 bases from V and 6 bases from J, leaving 9 bases between. The CDR3 loop spans 13 amino acids. Looked up from germline, CDR1 is SGHTA and CDR2 is FQGTGA. The CDR3 sequence is CASSFDPSQPQHF. The CDR3 nucleotides read TGTGCCAGCAGCTTCGACCCCAGTCAGCCCCAGCATTTT.

This clone was seen once. This sequence joins TRBV5-1 and TRBJ2-7, with unresolved D. Germline CDR1 is SGHRS and CDR2 is YFSETQ. This CDR3 has 14 residues. The germline V and J ends were trimmed by 1 base and 2 bases, with 10 bases remaining between them. In DNA form, the CDR3 reads TGCGCCAGCAGCTTGAGCATGGATACCTACGAGCAGTACTTC. It yields the protein CASSLSMDTYEQYF.